These 24 T cell receptor beta chains came from one sample sequenced in a study of T-cell memory formation after mild COVID-19. In TCRdb, the 5' RACE reads were re-called with MiXCR into one record per CDR3 protein. Of roughly 370,000 distinct CDR3 sequences listed, 15% to 20% are singletons. The material sequenced was PBMCs or a T cell subset sorted from them (not recorded which). These receptors were collected from a man aged 18 to 29 who had mild COVID-19 (a few samples of this study predate the infection). Cell type and time point are not known.

The rearrangement links TRBV4-1 to TRBJ2-2; D is unresolved. Germline V gene sequence: CDR1 MGHRA, CDR2 YSYEKL. V lost 0 bases to trimming and J lost 6 bases, with 8 bases between them. The CDR3 contains 14 residues. The CDR3 reads CASSQDIGSGELFF. DNA for the CDR3: TGCGCCAGCAGCCAAGATATAGGTTCCGGGGAGCTGTTTTTT.

The rearrangement links TRBV3-1 to TRBJ2-1; weak D call: TRBD1 (5 bases). V lost 8 bases, J lost 0 bases, and 17 bases lay in between. CDR3 length: 16 residues. Looked up from germline, CDR1 is LGHDT and CDR2 is YNNKEL (reference sequence). The CDR3 DNA follows: TGTGCCAGCGAGGAAGGGGCCTCCTACTCCTACAATGAGCAGTTCTTC. Translation gives CASEEGASYSYNEQFF.

In this sample, this clonotype turned up a few times. The rearrangement links TRBV7-8 to TRBJ1-1; D uncertain. Looked up from germline, CDR1 is SGHVS and CDR2 is FQNEAQ. V gave up 4 bases and J gave up 0 bases, with 6 bases separating them. The CDR3 contains 13 residues. CDR3 bases: TGTGCCAGCAGCTACGACCTGAACACTGAAGCTTTCTTT. It translates to CASSYDLNTEAFF.

As concerns this clonotype: Since no conserved phenylalanine or tryptophan closes the CDR3, a read error is the likely cause. The chain employs TRBV6-5 and TRBJ2-5, with D uncertain. This CDR3 has 12 residues. V gave up 4 bases and J gave up 4 bases, with 7 bases separating them. Germline V gene sequence: CDR1 MNHEY, CDR2 SVGAGI. CDR3 protein: CASSSHRETQYS. CDR3 sequence (DNA): TGTGCCAGCAGTTCGCACCGAGAGACCCAGTACTCC.

The chain has TRBV18 and TRBJ2-7, with a possible D match to TRBD2 (5 bases). The germline V gene encodes CDR1 KGHSH and CDR2 LQKENI. The CDR3 extends over 13 amino acids. V lost 0 bases and J lost 3, with 6 bases in between. The CDR3 nucleotides are TGTGCCAGCTCACCACCGGGAGACTACGAGCAGTACGTC. Encoded protein: CASSPPGDYEQYV.

This clonotype showed up just a few times. This chain uses TRBV5-1 with TRBJ2-1; no reliable D call. The ends were cut back, 2 bases at V and 0 bases at J, with 12 bases in the middle. The CDR3 loop spans 16 amino acids. Germline-derived CDR1 and CDR2 are SGHRS and YFSETQ. The CDR3 bases are TGCGCCAGCAGCTTTTCTTTCCCAAGCTCCTACAATGAGCAGTTCTTC. Translation gives CASSFSFPSSYNEQFF.

The V call is TRBV29-1, the J call TRBJ2-2; D unresolved. This CDR3 comprises 11 residues. The germline V gene has CDR1 SQVTM and CDR2 ANQGSEA. Trimming took off 7 bases at V and 6 bases at J, with 9 bases between the two ends. The CDR3 nucleotides are TGCAGCGGCCTCATTTCCGGGGAGCTGTTTTTT. This gives the protein CSGLISGELFF.

This clonotype was picked up a small number of times. The rearrangement uses TRBV7-9 and TRBJ1-1; no clear D. The CDR3 length is 13 residues. V lost 4 bases to trimming and J lost 6 bases, with 12 bases between them. Germline CDR1 reads SEHNR; CDR2 reads FQNEAQ (reference sequence). CDR3 in amino acids: CASSSKGSPEAFF. CDR3 DNA: TGTGCCAGCAGCTCCAAGGGTTCCCCTGAAGCTTTCTTT.

The V call is TRBV20-1, the J call TRBJ1-4; D is undetermined. The germline CDR1 and CDR2 sequences are DFQATT and SNEGSKA (reference sequence). Trimming stripped 6 bases from V and 0 bases from J, with 11 bases between. This CDR3 is built from 14 residues. The CDR3 is CSASKESTNEKLFF. In DNA form, the CDR3 reads TGCAGTGCCAGTAAAGAGTCAACTAATGAAAAACTGTTTTTT.

The chain has TRBV2 and TRBJ2-7, with 9 nucleotides matching TRBD1. Trimming at V came to 6 bases and at J to 6 bases, leaving 6 bases not matched to a gene. CDR3 length equals 13 residues. From germline, CDR1 is SNHLY and CDR2 FYNNEI. The DNA of the CDR3 is TGTGCCAGCAGGCCGGGACAGGGAAGCGAGCAGTACGTC. This gives the protein CASRPGQGSEQYV.

This clonotype was counted a few times. This chain joins TRBV2 and TRBJ1-5; D possibly corresponds to TRBD1 (5 bases). The CDR3 is 14 amino acids. Looked up from germline, CDR1 is SNHLY and CDR2 is FYNNEI. V lost 7 bases, J lost 1 base, and 11 bases lay in between. Written as DNA, the CDR3 is TGTGCCAGCACGAGGGACGGCAGCAATCAGCCCCAGCATTTT. It specifies CASTRDGSNQPQHF.

This clonotype appeared a few times. This chain uses TRBV6-2 or TRBV6-3 with TRBJ2-7; D is unclear. V lost 2 bases to trimming and J lost 3 bases, with 8 bases between them. Germline V gene lookup returns CDR1 MNHEY and CDR2 SVGEGT. The CDR3 loop spans 13 amino acids. CDR3 residues: CASSYAAIYEQYF. CDR3 coding DNA: TGTGCCAGCAGTTACGCAGCGATCTACGAGCAGTACTTC.

This clonotype was counted a few times. The V call is TRBV7-2, the J call TRBJ2-3; no clear D gene. V shed 7 bases and J shed 3 bases, with 20 bases lying between them. The CDR3 has 16 amino acids. The germline V gene has CDR1 SGHTA and CDR2 FQGNSA. CDR3 residues: CASNKGPANPTDTQYF. The CDR3, as DNA: TGTGCCAGCAACAAAGGCCCAGCGAACCCTACAGATACGCAGTATTTT.

The chain employs TRBV5-1 and TRBJ1-5; D is undetermined. V was pared by 0 bases and J by 4 bases, with 8 bases between. The CDR3 is made up of 14 amino acids. Germline V CDR1 and CDR2: SGHRS, YFSETQ. CDR3 nucleotides: TGCGCCAGCAGCTTGGTGGCGGGGAATCAGCCCCAGCATTTT. Translated, it gives CASSLVAGNQPQHF.

The rearrangement joins TRBV2 to TRBJ2-1; 14 positions match TRBD2. Germline V lookup: CDR1 SNHLY, CDR2 FYNNEI. Trimming at V came to 7 bases and at J to 9 bases, leaving 11 bases not matched to a gene. The CDR3 totals 16 residues. The CDR3 bases are TGTGCCAGCACCCTTGGACTAGCGGGGGGCAGTAGTGAGCAGTTCTTC. This gives the protein CASTLGLAGGSSEQFF.

This chain links TRBV4-1 with TRBJ1-1, with D unclear. This CDR3 has 16 residues. Trimming removed 1 base from V and 0 bases from J, with 12 bases in between. Germline V lookup: CDR1 MGHRA, CDR2 YSYEKL. The CDR3 loop is CASSQGDGIMNTEAFF. In DNA, the CDR3 is TGCGCCAGCAGCCAAGGCGACGGAATTATGAACACTGAAGCTTTCTTT.

This clonotype was observed a handful of times. J is TRBJ2-3 and V is TRBV2; D remains unclear. V dropped 8 bases and J dropped 0 bases, with 3 bases sitting between them. Germline V gene data show CDR1 as SNHLY and CDR2 as FYNNEI. The CDR3 is 11 amino acids. The CDR3 sequence is CASPSTDTQYF. In DNA, the CDR3 is TGTGCCAGCCCTAGCACAGATACGCAGTATTTT.

This chain uses TRBV12-3 or TRBV12-4 with TRBJ1-2; TRBD1 is a possible D gene (6 bases). V was cut by 4 bases and J by 4 bases, with 25 bases left in between. The CDR3 is 18 amino acids. The CDR3 here is CASSSPSTGWGRGYGYTF. The CDR3 DNA reads as TGTGCCAGCAGTTCCCCCTCGACAGGTTGGGGAAGGGGCTATGGCTACACCTTC.

This clonotype has more than one count but fewer than ten. The J gene is TRBJ2-2, the V gene TRBV11-2, with D possibly matching TRBD1 (5 bases). Between the trimmed V and J ends, which lost 4 bases and 3 bases, there was a span of 9 bases. This CDR3 has 14 residues. Germline assignment: CDR1 SGHAT and CDR2 FQNNGV. Here the CDR3 DNA reads TGTGCCAGCAGCTCCCTCAGGGACACCGGGGAGCTGTTTTTT. It encodes CASSSLRDTGELFF.

The CDR3 here is CAISDPGLAGGPVQETQYF. CDR3 DNA: TGTGCCATCAGTGACCCGGGACTAGCGGGGGGCCCAGTTCAAGAGACCCAGTACTTC. The chain recombines TRBV10-3 with TRBJ2-5; 15 nucleotides align to TRBD2. The germline gives CDR1 ENHRY, CDR2 SYGVKD. This CDR3 is 19 amino acids long. V gave up 3 bases and J gave up 2 bases; unmatched junction bases: 10.

This clonotype was counted only a few times. J is TRBJ1-1 and V is TRBV6-5; D is perhaps TRBD1 (5 bases). The V and J ends lost 1 base and 4 bases respectively, with 13 bases between them. The CDR3 spans 15 residues. The germline V gene has CDR1 MNHEY and CDR2 SVGAGI. The CDR3 DNA reads TGTGCCAGCAGTTACTGGGCAGGGAGATCCACTGAAGCTTTCTTT. Its protein product is CASSYWAGRSTEAFF.

This clonotype was picked up a small number of times. The chain uses TRBV7-8 and TRBJ1-3, with D perhaps matching TRBD1 (6 bases). Germline-derived CDR1 and CDR2 are SGHVS and FQNEAQ. The CDR3 runs to 13 residues. Trimming pared 3 bases from V and 8 bases from J, leaving 11 bases between. Here the CDR3 DNA reads TGTGCCAGCAGCTTCGGGTCAGGGGACACCATATATTTT. Residues: CASSFGSGDTIYF.

This clonotype was found a few times. This chain joins TRBV5-1 and TRBJ2-1; D gene unclear. V was cut by 4 bases and J by 9 bases, with 11 bases left in between. The CDR3 contains 12 residues. CDR1 and CDR2 from the germline V gene are SGHRS and YFSETQ. The CDR3 region is CASSPSTIEQFF. In DNA, the CDR3 is TGCGCCAGCAGCCCCAGCACGATTGAGCAGTTCTTC.

This clonotype has a handful of counts. CDR3 sequence: CASRTGQGMAEAFF. In nucleotides, the CDR3 is TGTGCCAGCAGGACGGGACAGGGGATGGCTGAAGCTTTCTTT. The chain couples TRBV12-3 or TRBV12-4 to TRBJ1-1; 10 bases agree with TRBD1. The CDR3 runs to 14 residues. V shed 6 bases and J 6 bases; nucleotides not matched to a gene: 7.